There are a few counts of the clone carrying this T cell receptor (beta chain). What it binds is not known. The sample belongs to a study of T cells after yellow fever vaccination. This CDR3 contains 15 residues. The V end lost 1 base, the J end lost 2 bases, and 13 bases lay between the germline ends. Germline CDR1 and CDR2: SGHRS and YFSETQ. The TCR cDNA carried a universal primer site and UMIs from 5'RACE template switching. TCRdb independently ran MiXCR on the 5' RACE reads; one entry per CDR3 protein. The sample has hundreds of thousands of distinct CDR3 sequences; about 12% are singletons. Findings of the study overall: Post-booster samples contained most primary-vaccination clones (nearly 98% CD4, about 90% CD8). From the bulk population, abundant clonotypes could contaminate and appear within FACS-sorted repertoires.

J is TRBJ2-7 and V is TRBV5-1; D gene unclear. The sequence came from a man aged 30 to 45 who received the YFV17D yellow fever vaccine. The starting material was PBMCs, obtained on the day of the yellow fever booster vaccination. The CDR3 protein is CASSLLPGRPYEQYF. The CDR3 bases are TGCGCCAGCAGCTTGCTCCCAGGAAGGCCCTACGAGCAGTACTTC.